The next 29 T cell receptor beta chains were all read from a single sample in a study of sequential checkpoint blockade in melanoma. Sequencing used immunoSEQ multiplex PCR; TCRdb keeps in-frame clones, though not all of them. Here the sample spans 35,000 to 45,000 clones, 84% being singletons. Treatment indicated: randomized to nivolumab then ipilimumab (arm A) or the reverse (arm B). Sample: CD8+ T cells sorted from blood (inferred from file names), taken from a patient given nivolumab and ipilimumab in sequence. Every receptor here comes from a human donor with melanoma.

The chain links TRBV30 to TRBJ2-3; D not resolved. Germline-derived CDR1 and CDR2 are GTSNPN and SVGIG (reference sequence). The CDR3 contains 16 residues. V was pared by 1 base and J by 7 bases, with 21 bases between. The CDR3: CAWSGGSSQLSNTQYF. The CDR3 coding sequence is TGTGCCTGGAGTGGAGGCAGCTCCCAATTATCCAATACGCAGTATTTT. Based on the CDR3 plus reference TRBV30 and TRBJ2-3, the full variable domain is SQTIHQWPATLVQPVGSPLSLECTVEGTSNPNLYWYRQAAGRGLQLLFYSVGIGQISSEVPQNLSASRPQDRQFILSSKKLLLSDSGFYLCAWSGGSSQLSNTQYFGPGTRLTVL.

The chain employs TRBV30 and TRBJ1-6, with TRBD1 matching 8 bases. CDR3 size: 20 residues. The germline gives CDR1 GTSNPN, CDR2 SVGIG (reference sequence). With 1 base clipped from V and 4 bases from J, the junction kept 18 bases outside the gene matches. The CDR3 DNA sequence: TGTGCCTGGAGTGGCTATAGCACGACAGGGGACGCTGATTATAATTCACCCCTCCACTTT. It yields the protein CAWSGYSTTGDADYNSPLHF.

This clone was picked up a small number of times. The gene calls are TRBV19 and TRBJ1-1; D call uncertain. The CDR3 extends over 13 amino acids. Trimming removed 8 bases from V and 5 bases from J, with 15 bases in between. CDR1 is LNHDA and CDR2 is SQIVND in the germline V gene (reference sequence). CDR3 protein: CASREETGTEAFF. For the CDR3, the DNA is TGTGCCAGTCGAGAGGAAACCGGGACTGAAGCTTTCTTT.

The rearrangement uses TRBV7-9 and TRBJ1-4; weak D call: TRBD1 (6 bases). V lost 0 bases to trimming and J lost 3 bases, with 11 bases between them. The germline CDR1 and CDR2 sequences are SEHNR and FQNEAQ (reference sequence). The CDR3 consists of 16 residues. The CDR3 nucleotides are TGTGCCAGCAGCTTAGCGTCGGGGGGCCCTAATGAAAAACTGTTTTTT. Residues: CASSLASGGPNEKLFF.

The CDR3 region has the DNA TGTGCCTGGATGGTGGGGGGTCCTAGTCCAGCTTTCTTT. Protein: CAWMVGGPSPAFF. This chain links TRBV30 with TRBJ1-1; TRBD1 might be the D (5 bases). V shed 4 bases and J shed 10 bases, with 19 bases lying between them. The CDR3 runs 13 residues. CDR1 is GTSNPN and CDR2 is SVGIG in the germline V gene (reference sequence).

On this clone: Distinct nucleotide sequences in the sample also encode this CDR3. The V gene is TRBV5-1, the J gene TRBJ1-5; D is perhaps TRBD1 (5 bases). V lost 4 bases and J lost 4, with 15 bases in between. Germline V gene sequence: CDR1 SGHRS, CDR2 YFSETQ. This CDR3 contains 15 residues. CDR3 nucleotide sequence: TGCGCCAGCAGCACTGGGACGGGAGGGAATCAGCCCCAGCATTTT. This gives the protein CASSTGTGGNQPQHF.

The chain is built from TRBV28 and TRBJ2-3, with a possible D match to TRBD2 (6 bases). Trimming removed 6 bases at V and 0 bases at J, with 10 bases between. The germline gives CDR1 MDHEN, CDR2 SYDVKM. The CDR3 is 14 residues long. The CDR3 nucleotides read TGTGCCAGCAGGGAGGGGTTTAGCACAGATACGCAGTATTTT. Amino acid sequence: CASREGFSTDTQYF.

This rearrangement joins TRBV2 to TRBJ1-1, with D perhaps TRBD1 (6 bases). Germline V gives CDR1 SNHLY, CDR2 FYNNEI. This CDR3 is 16 amino acids long. Trimming shortened V by 1 base and J by 3 bases, and 15 bases separated the two germline ends. CDR3 in amino acids: CASSEEGRGGHTEAFF. CDR3 bases: TGTGCCAGCAGTGAAGAAGGGCGCGGGGGGCACACTGAAGCTTTCTTT.

The rearrangement joins TRBV7-9 to TRBJ2-4; D remains unclear. This CDR3 contains 13 residues. The germline CDR1 and CDR2 sequences are SEHNR and FQNEAQ (reference sequence). Trimming removed 4 bases from V and 6 bases from J, with 10 bases in between. The CDR3 DNA follows: TGTGCCAGCAGCTCCGACTTCTCAAACATTCAGTACTTC. Protein: CASSSDFSNIQYF.

V gene TRBV15 combines with J gene TRBJ1-2, with 7 positions matching TRBD1. The CDR3 is 15 residues long. From germline, CDR1 is LNHNV and CDR2 YYDKDF (reference sequence). J was trimmed by 3 bases and V by 3 bases; bases with no gene match: 7. CDR3 nucleotide sequence: TGTGCCACCAGCAGCGGACGGGGACAGTACTATGGCTACACCTTC. Amino acids: CATSSGRGQYYGYTF.

The gene calls are TRBV14 and TRBJ1-2, with unresolved D. The CDR3 length is 13 residues. Looked up from germline, CDR1 is SGHDN and CDR2 is FVKESK. V was trimmed by 3 bases and J by 2 bases, leaving 7 bases between them. Here the CDR3 reads CASSHGSNYGYTF. CDR3 DNA sequence: TGTGCCAGCAGCCATGGGAGCAACTATGGCTACACCTTC.

CDR3 DNA: TGTGCCAGCAGTGAAAATTGGACTATCGAAAACATTCAGTACTTC. Translating it yields CASSENWTIENIQYF. V gene TRBV6-1 combines with J gene TRBJ2-4; D is possibly TRBD2 (6 bases). Trimming left V 2 bases short and J 5 bases short, with 13 bases between. Per the germline V gene, CDR1 is MNHNS and CDR2 is SASEGT. The CDR3 consists of 15 residues.

V gene TRBV4-1 combines with J gene TRBJ2-5, with D unclear. Trimming cost V 1 base and J 4 bases, with 4 bases left between them. The germline gives CDR1 MGHRA, CDR2 YSYEKL. There are 12 residues in the CDR3. CDR3 DNA: TGCGCCAGCAGCCAAGCAGGAGAGACCCAGTACTTC. Translated, it gives CASSQAGETQYF.

The chain combines TRBV5-4 with TRBJ1-5; 8 bases are a match to TRBD1. CDR1 and CDR2 (germline): SGHNT, YYREEE (reference sequence). This CDR3 is built from 14 residues. V shed 5 bases, J shed 5 bases, and the junction held 6 bases outside the gene matches. The CDR3 region has the DNA TGTGCCAGCAGGACAGGGGAGAAGTATCAGCCCCAGCATTTT. Amino acid sequence: CASRTGEKYQPQHF.

The CDR3 sequence is CASSIPMGAGYNEQFF. The CDR3 DNA is TGTGCCAGTAGTATACCTATGGGGGCCGGGTACAATGAGCAGTTCTTC. The J gene is TRBJ2-1, the V gene TRBV19; the D gene is possibly TRBD1 (6 bases). CDR1 is LNHDA, CDR2 SQIVND, per germline (reference sequence). The CDR3 totals 16 residues. V lost 2 bases to trimming and J lost 4 bases, with 15 bases between them. The full variable domain, with the rest looked up from reference TRBV19 and TRBJ2-1, is DGGITQSPKYLFRKEGQNVTLSCEQNLNHDAMYWYRQDPGQGLRLIYYSQIVNDFQKGDIAEGYSVSREKKESFPLTVTSAQKNPTAFYLCASSIPMGAGYNEQFFGPGTRLTVL.

This chain uses TRBV11-2 with TRBJ1-1; D is unclear. Trimming left V 0 bases short and J 2 bases short, with 4 bases between. CDR1 is SGHAT, CDR2 FQNNGV, per germline. The CDR3 extends over 13 amino acids. CDR3 protein: CASSLDSNTEAFF. The CDR3 nucleotides read TGTGCCAGCAGCTTAGATAGTAACACTGAAGCTTTCTTT.

The rearrangement uses TRBV6-5 and TRBJ2-5; TRBD2 matches 15 bases. V trimming: 5 bases; J trimming: 2 bases; junction bases outside the gene matches: 0. The germline gives CDR1 MNHEY, CDR2 SVGAGI. The CDR3 runs to 15 residues. The CDR3, as DNA: TGTGCCAGCAGTGGACTAGCGGGGGGGCAAGAGACCCAGTACTTC. Translating it yields CASSGLAGGQETQYF.

The chain recombines TRBV7-2 with TRBJ2-1; D remains ambiguous. The germline V and J ends were trimmed by 5 bases and 9 bases, with 14 bases remaining between them. Per germline, CDR1 SGHTA and CDR2 FQGNSA. The length of the CDR3 is 13 residues. The CDR3 nucleotides read TGTGCCAGCAGCCGATTTACAGCCCTTGAGCAGTTCTTC. This gives the protein CASSRFTALEQFF.

V and J are TRBV29-1 and TRBJ2-1; 11 bases agree with TRBD2. Germline trimming cut 7 bases from V and 7 bases from J; bases unmatched to any gene: 6. Germline CDR1 and CDR2: SQVTM and ANQGSEA. The length of the CDR3 is 13 residues. The CDR3 is CSAPGLAENEQFF. Here the CDR3 DNA reads TGCAGCGCGCCGGGACTAGCGGAAAATGAGCAGTTCTTC.

The chain uses TRBV27 and TRBJ2-3; TRBD2 aligns across 7 bases. In germline, CDR1 is MNHEY, CDR2 SMNVEV (reference sequence). Trimming at V came to 2 bases and at J to 3 bases, leaving 5 bases not matched to a gene. The CDR3 has 15 amino acids. CDR3 in DNA: TGTGCCAGCAGTTTAGGCGGGGGAGGTACAGATACGCAGTATTTT. As protein: CASSLGGGGTDTQYF.

This clone is medium-sized in the sample. The chain joins TRBV7-3 to TRBJ2-7; 9 bases are shared with TRBD2. Looked up from germline, CDR1 is SGHTA and CDR2 is FQGTGA. This CDR3 is built from 15 residues. J was trimmed by 0 bases and V by 0 bases; bases with no gene match: 0. The CDR3 coding sequence is TGTGCCAGCAGCTTAACTAGCGGGAGCTCCTACGAGCAGTACTTC. Its translation is CASSLTSGSSYEQYF.

The chain employs TRBV10-3 and TRBJ1-1; TRBD1 matches at 7 bases. CDR1 is ENHRY, CDR2 SYGVKD, per germline. V lost 5 bases, J lost 1 base, and 4 bases stayed unmatched. The CDR3 has 14 amino acids. CDR3 amino acids: CAISSRDRNTEAFF. As DNA, the CDR3 is TGTGCCATCAGTTCCCGGGACAGGAACACTGAAGCTTTCTTT.

The chain carries TRBV7-9 and TRBJ2-5, with 8 bases aligning to TRBD1. TRBJ2-7 explains the end of the DNA better; the J call may be wrong. In germline, CDR1 is SEHNR, CDR2 FQNEAQ (reference sequence). The CDR3 consists of 13 residues. The CDR3 sequence: CASSPGQGGEQYF. As DNA, the CDR3 is TGTGCCAGCAGCCCCGGACAGGGCGGCGAGCAGTACTTC.

This chain uses TRBV5-5 with TRBJ2-3, with 9 bases that match TRBD2. The CDR3 has 15 amino acids. The V segment lost 4 bases and the J segment 6 bases; nucleotides outside the gene matches: 9. Germline lookup yields CDR1 SGHKS and CDR2 YYEKEE (reference sequence). For the CDR3, the DNA is TGTGCCAGCAGCGGCGCGGGGGGGCCTTTCGATACGCAGTATTTT. This gives the protein CASSGAGGPFDTQYF.

The chain is built from TRBV6-5 and TRBJ2-1; 11 positions agree with TRBD2. Germline loops: CDR1 MNHEY, CDR2 SVGAGI. V lost 1 base and J lost 3; bases outside the gene matches: 2. There are 16 residues in the CDR3. The CDR3 DNA follows: TGTGCCAGCAGTTACTTAGCGGGAGGGAACTACAATGAGCAGTTCTTC. Amino acid sequence: CASSYLAGGNYNEQFF.

The chain recombines TRBV6-5 with TRBJ2-7, with D perhaps matching TRBD2 (6 bases). This CDR3 contains 16 residues. V was clipped by 2 bases and J by 6 bases, with 20 bases between them. Germline V gene data show CDR1 as MNHEY and CDR2 as SVGAGI. The DNA of the CDR3 is TGTGCCAGCAGTTACCCCACCGGAACGCGGGGCTCCGAGCAGTACTTC. Protein product: CASSYPTGTRGSEQYF.

The chain uses TRBV4-1 and TRBJ2-1; D unclear. Germline V gene sequence: CDR1 MGHRA, CDR2 YSYEKL. The V end lost 5 bases, the J end lost 6 bases, and 8 bases lay between the germline ends. There are 12 residues in the CDR3. The CDR3 is CASSGFSNEQFF. The CDR3 nucleotides are TGCGCCAGCAGCGGTTTCAGCAATGAGCAGTTCTTC.

The chain uses TRBV4-1 and TRBJ1-5; 8 bases match TRBD1. Germline V lookup: CDR1 MGHRA, CDR2 YSYEKL. CDR3 length equals 14 residues. J gave up 5 bases and V 1 base, and 1 base lay outside the gene matches. DNA for the CDR3: TGCGCCAGCAGCCAAGTACAGGGGGATCAGCCCCAGCATTTT. Its protein is CASSQVQGDQPQHF.

The V call is TRBV29-1, the J call TRBJ2-7; 10 bases fit TRBD1. V trimming: 7 bases; J trimming: 2 bases; junction bases outside the gene matches: 5. This CDR3 is 13 amino acids long. CDR1 and CDR2 (germline): SQVTM, ANQGSEA. Here the CDR3 DNA reads TGCAGCGCCCACGGACAGGGGGCCTACGAGCAGTACTTC. Encoded protein: CSAHGQGAYEQYF.